The 8 T cell receptor beta chains in this list originate from one sample, sequenced in a study of blood T cell repertoires in COVID-19 (dated by TCRdb to 2018 to 2021). The library was generated by the immunoSEQ multiplex PCR assay. TCRdb retrieved this table from immuneACCESS and kept in-frame rearrangements only. Not all clones are present; in checked studies, unresolved V genes account for under half, and no reason is known for the remainder. Counted in this sample were about 400,000 clones; roughly 87% of them appeared once. Together, the top ten hold roughly 2% of the sample. Source material: PBMCs or T cells enriched from blood (not recorded which). The receptor source for this set is a woman between 40 and 55 years old with acute COVID-19.

The CDR3 DNA follows: TGTGCCAGCAGCCCCGCGGGGTTAGGGGCAAGGGGATATGGCTACACCTTC. This gives the protein CASSPAGLGARGYGYTF. This rearrangement joins TRBV3-1 (or the pseudogene TRBV3-2) to TRBJ1-2; TRBD1 might be the D (5 bases). CDR3 length: 17 amino acids. The V and J ends lost 4 bases and 5 bases respectively, with 23 bases between them. Per the germline V gene, CDR1 is LGHDT and CDR2 is YNNKEL (reference sequence).

This clone was seen only a few times. The chain uses TRBV19 and TRBJ1-2; unclear D gene. The CDR3 is 14 amino acids. Trimming took off 3 bases at V and 10 bases at J, with 18 bases between the two ends. Germline lookup yields CDR1 LNHDA and CDR2 SQIVND (reference sequence). The CDR3 DNA reads TGTGCCAGTAGTATTGCGGGGAGAACGACCCTCTACACCTTC. Its protein product is CASSIAGRTTLYTF.

The genes are TRBV4-2 and TRBJ1-6, with a possible D match to TRBD1 (6 bases). V was shortened by 2 bases and J by 5 bases, with 10 bases between the two germline ends. There are 15 residues in the CDR3. Germline V gives CDR1 LGHNA, CDR2 YNFKEQ. DNA for the CDR3: TGTGCCAGCAGCCAAAGACAGGCTCATAATTCACCCCTCCACTTT. Translation: CASSQRQAHNSPLHF.

This CDR3 reads CASRLGGGAASNTGELFF. In nucleotides, the CDR3 is TGTGCCAGCAGATTAGGCGGGGGCGCAGCCAGCAACACCGGGGAGCTGTTTTTT. The chain couples TRBV5-4 to TRBJ2-2, with D possibly TRBD2 on 7 matching bases. V gave up 5 bases and J gave up 2 bases, with 22 bases separating them. The CDR3 sequence is 18 residues long. Per the germline V gene, CDR1 is SGHNT and CDR2 is YYREEE (reference sequence). The variable domain in full, with the rest retrieved from reference TRBV5-4 and TRBJ2-2, is ETGVTQSPTHLIKTRGQQVTLRCSSQSGHNTVSWYQQALGQGPQFIFQYYREEENGRGNFPPRFSGLQFPNYSSELNVNALELDDSALYLCASRLGGGAASNTGELFFGEGSRLTVL.

The rearrangement links TRBV19 to TRBJ1-6; a weak D match, TRBD1 (5 bases). The V gene's germline CDR1 is LNHDA and CDR2 SQIVND (reference sequence). The CDR3 spans 16 residues. The V gene lost 3 bases and the J gene lost 0 bases, with 9 bases spanning the gap. The CDR3 loop is CASSIGGVSYNSPLHF. Here the CDR3 DNA reads TGTGCCAGTAGTATTGGAGGGGTCTCCTATAATTCACCCCTCCACTTT. Combining the CDR3 with reference TRBV19 and TRBJ1-6 gives the whole variable domain DGGITQSPKYLFRKEGQNVTLSCEQNLNHDAMYWYRQDPGQGLRLIYYSQIVNDFQKGDIAEGYSVSREKKESFPLTVTSAQKNPTAFYLCASSIGGVSYNSPLHFGNGTRLTVT.

This chain links TRBV5-1 with TRBJ2-6; perhaps TRBD2 as D (6 bases). Trimming removed 0 bases at V and 9 bases at J, with 19 bases between. The CDR3 totals 17 residues. CDR1 and CDR2 (germline): SGHRS, YFSETQ. The CDR3 bases are TGCGCCAGCAGCTTGGCCCTGATAGGAGGAGGGATCAACGTCCTGACTTTC. Amino acids: CASSLALIGGGINVLTF. The full variable domain, its missing parts supplied by reference TRBV5-1 and TRBJ2-6, is KAGVTQTPRYLIKTRGQQVTLSCSPISGHRSVSWYQQTPGQGLQFLFEYFSETQRNKGNFPGRFSGRQFSNSRSEMNVSTLELGDSALYLCASSLALIGGGINVLTFGAGSRLTVL.

V is TRBV5-1 and J is TRBJ2-7; TRBD1 agrees at 7 bases. CDR3 length: 14 amino acids. The J segment lost 4 bases and the V segment lost 0 bases, leaving 4 bases of the junction unmatched. Germline V gene sequence: CDR1 SGHRS, CDR2 YFSETQ. The CDR3 loop reads CASSLDPGGYEQYF. DNA for the CDR3: TGCGCCAGCAGCTTGGATCCAGGGGGATACGAGCAGTACTTC.

The chain carries TRBV7-2 and TRBJ2-5, with 8 bases lining up with TRBD1. Trimming cost V 5 bases and J 2 bases; bases outside gene matches: 7. The germline gives CDR1 SGHTA, CDR2 FQGNSA. The CDR3 totals 15 residues. CDR3 protein: CASSLSGTGQETQYF. The DNA of the CDR3 is TGTGCCAGCAGCCTATCCGGGACAGGACAAGAGACCCAGTACTTC.